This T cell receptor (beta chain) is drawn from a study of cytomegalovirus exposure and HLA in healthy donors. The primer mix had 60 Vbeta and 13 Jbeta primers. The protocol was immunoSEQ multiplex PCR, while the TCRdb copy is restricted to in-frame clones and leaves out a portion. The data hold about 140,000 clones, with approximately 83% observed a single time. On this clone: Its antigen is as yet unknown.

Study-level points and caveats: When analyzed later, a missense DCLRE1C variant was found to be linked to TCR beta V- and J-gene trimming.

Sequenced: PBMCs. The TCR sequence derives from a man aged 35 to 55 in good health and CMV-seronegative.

The CDR3 loop is CASSFTGGGGEKLFF. Written as DNA, the CDR3 is TGTGCCAGCAGTTTCACAGGGGGTGGGGGCGAAAAACTGTTTTTT. The chain joins TRBV6-5 to TRBJ1-4, with 8 nucleotides matching TRBD1. The V segment lost 4 bases and the J segment 8 bases; nucleotides outside the gene matches: 9. The CDR3 consists of 15 residues. Germline V gene data show CDR1 as MNHEY and CDR2 as SVGAGI.